This TCR beta chain originates from a study of monozygotic twins with inflammatory bowel disease. Study results and caveats: Healthy co-twins, by inverse Simpson, had higher TCRbeta diversity than their siblings with IBD.

As to this clonotype: Its antigen is currently unknown.

CDR3 length equals 14 residues. Germline CDR1 is MNHNS and CDR2 is SASEGT. With the 5' RACE reads reprocessed, TCRdb shows one record per CDR3 protein and no DNA. The listing records around 380,000 distinct CDR3 sequences. This chain joins TRBV6-1 and TRBJ1-1. The specimen sequenced was blood. The clonotype was recovered from a human donor with ulcerative colitis or Crohn's disease, or a healthy co-twin of an affected twin (not recorded which). CDR3 sequence reads: CASSVPGGWGEAFF.